The clone carrying this T cell receptor beta chain was counted between two and nine times. Its cognate antigen is unknown. This record belongs to a study of T cells after yellow fever vaccination. General observations from the study: Post-booster repertoires again held most primary-vaccination clones (roughly 96% CD4, 75% to 90% CD8). The presence of abundant clonotypes contaminating from the bulk population was possible in FACS-sorted repertoires.

CDR1 is LNHDA and CDR2 is SQIVND in the germline V gene (reference sequence). Trimming left V 1 base short and J 5 bases short, with 12 bases between. The CDR3 covers 14 residues. TCRdb itself ran the 5' RACE reads through MiXCR, one entry per CDR3 protein. The table shows about 630,000 distinct CDR3 sequences, with over 9% occurring only once. The chain combines TRBV19 with TRBJ2-7; a weak D match, TRBD1 (5 bases). This specimen consisted of PBMCs, obtained on the day of the yellow fever booster vaccination. The sequence was obtained from a man younger than 40 who received the YFV17D yellow fever vaccine. The CDR3, as DNA: TGTGCCAGTAGTATAGGGCAGGGTCTCGACGAGCAGTACTTC. Translating gives CASSIGQGLDEQYF.